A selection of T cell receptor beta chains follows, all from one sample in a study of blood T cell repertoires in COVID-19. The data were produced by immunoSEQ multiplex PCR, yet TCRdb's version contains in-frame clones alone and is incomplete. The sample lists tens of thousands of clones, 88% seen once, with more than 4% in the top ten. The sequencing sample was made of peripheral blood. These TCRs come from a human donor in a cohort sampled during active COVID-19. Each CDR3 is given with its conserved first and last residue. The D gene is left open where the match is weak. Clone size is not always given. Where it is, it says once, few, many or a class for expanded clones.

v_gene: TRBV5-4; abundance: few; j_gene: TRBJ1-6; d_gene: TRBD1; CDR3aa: CASSLGAGQGNSPLHF; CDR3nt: TGTGCCAGCAGCTTGGGAGCGGGACAGGGGAATTCACCCCTCCACTTT
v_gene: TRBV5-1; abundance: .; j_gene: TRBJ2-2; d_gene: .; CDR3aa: CASRSGQIANTGELFF; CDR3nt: TGCGCCAGCAGATCTGGACAGATCGCGAACACCGGGGAGCTGTTTTTT
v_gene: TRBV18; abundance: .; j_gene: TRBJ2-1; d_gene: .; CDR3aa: CASSPLRGDNEQFF; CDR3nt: TGTGCCAGCTCACCTCTCCGCGGGGACAATGAGCAGTTCTTC
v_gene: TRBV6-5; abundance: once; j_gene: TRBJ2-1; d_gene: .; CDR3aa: CASRGYGGYNEQFF; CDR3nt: TGTGCCAGCAGGGGGTACGGGGGCTACAATGAGCAGTTCTTC
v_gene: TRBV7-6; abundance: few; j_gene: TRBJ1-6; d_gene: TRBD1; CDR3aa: CASSQFDREIFSNSPLHF; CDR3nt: TGTGCCAGCAGCCAATTCGACAGGGAAATATTCAGTAATTCACCCCTCCACTTT
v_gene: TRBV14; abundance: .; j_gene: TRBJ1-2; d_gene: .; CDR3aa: CASSHGTFGYTF; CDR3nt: TGTGCCAGCAGCCACGGGACATTTGGCTACACCTTC
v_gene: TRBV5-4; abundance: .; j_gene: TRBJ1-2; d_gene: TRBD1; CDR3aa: CASTRDRVAGYTF; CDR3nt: TGTGCCAGCACCAGGGACAGGGTCGCTGGCTACACCTTC
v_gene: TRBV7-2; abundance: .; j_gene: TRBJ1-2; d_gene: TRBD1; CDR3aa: CASSLAPTGGANYGYTF; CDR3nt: TGTGCCAGCAGCTTAGCCCCGACAGGGGGCGCTAACTATGGCTACACCTTC
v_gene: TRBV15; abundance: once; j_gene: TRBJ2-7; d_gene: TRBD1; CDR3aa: CATSRTQGALNEQYF; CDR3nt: TGTGCCACCAGCAGGACCCAGGGGGCTCTGAACGAGCAGTACTTC
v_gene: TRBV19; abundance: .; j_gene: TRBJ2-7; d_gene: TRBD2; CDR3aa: CASSIDGRASYEQYF; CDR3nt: TGTGCCAGTAGTATAGACGGGAGGGCCTCCTACGAGCAGTACTTC
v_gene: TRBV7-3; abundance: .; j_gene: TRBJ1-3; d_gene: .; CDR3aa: CASSYSGASGNTIYF; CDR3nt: TGTGCCAGCAGCTATTCCGGAGCCTCTGGAAACACCATATATTTT
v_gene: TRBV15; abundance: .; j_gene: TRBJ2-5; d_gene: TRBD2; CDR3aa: CATSRDWRGGAGVEETQYF; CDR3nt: TGTGCCACCAGCAGAGATTGGCGGGGGGGCGCCGGGGTTGAAGAGACCCAGTACTTC
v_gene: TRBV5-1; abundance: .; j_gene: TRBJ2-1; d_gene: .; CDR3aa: CASSLVGDMVNEQFF; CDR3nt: TGCGCCAGCAGCTTGGTTGGGGACATGGTGAATGAGCAGTTCTTC
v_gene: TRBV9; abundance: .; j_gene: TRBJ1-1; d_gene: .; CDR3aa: CASSGALVTEAFF; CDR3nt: TGTGCCAGCAGCGGAGCCCTGGTCACTGAAGCTTTCTTT
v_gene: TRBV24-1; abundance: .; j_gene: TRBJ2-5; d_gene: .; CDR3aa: CATSDDRNQETQYF; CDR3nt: TGTGCCACCAGTGATGACAGGAACCAAGAGACCCAGTACTTC
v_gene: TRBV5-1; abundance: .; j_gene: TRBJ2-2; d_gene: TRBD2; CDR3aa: CASSGGLAGAGELFF; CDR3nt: TGCGCCAGCAGCGGGGGACTAGCGGGAGCCGGGGAGCTGTTTTTT
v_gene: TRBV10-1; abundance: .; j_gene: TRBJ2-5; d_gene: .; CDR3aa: CASSDRGLGGETQYF; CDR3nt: TGCGCCAGCAGTGATCGGGGGTTGGGCGGGGAGACCCAGTACTTC
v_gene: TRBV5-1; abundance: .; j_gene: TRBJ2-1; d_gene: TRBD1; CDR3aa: CASSSRTGFNEQFF; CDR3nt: TGCGCCAGCAGCTCGAGGACAGGGTTCAATGAGCAGTTCTTC
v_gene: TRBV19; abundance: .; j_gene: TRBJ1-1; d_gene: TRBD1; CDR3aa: CASSMETGGTEAFF; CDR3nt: TGTGCCAGTAGTATGGAGACAGGGGGGACTGAAGCTTTCTTT
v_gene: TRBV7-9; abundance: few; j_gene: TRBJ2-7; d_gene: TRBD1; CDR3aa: CASSSGQGSYEQYF; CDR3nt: TGTGCCAGCAGCAGCGGACAGGGATCCTACGAGCAGTACTTC
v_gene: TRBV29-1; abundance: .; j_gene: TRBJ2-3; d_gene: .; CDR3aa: CSVGHGGDTQYF; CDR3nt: TGCAGCGTGGGACACGGCGGAGATACGCAGTATTTT
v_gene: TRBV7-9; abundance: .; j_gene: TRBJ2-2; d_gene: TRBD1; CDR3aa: CASSAGQGYTGELFF; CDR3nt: TGTGCCAGCAGCGCGGGACAGGGATACACCGGGGAGCTGTTTTTT
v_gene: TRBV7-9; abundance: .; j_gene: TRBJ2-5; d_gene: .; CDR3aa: CASRRGGYQETQYF; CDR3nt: TGTGCCAGCAGACGTGGGGGGTACCAAGAGACCCAGTACTTC
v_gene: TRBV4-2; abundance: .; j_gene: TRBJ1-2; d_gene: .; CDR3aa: CASSQAQAANYGYTF; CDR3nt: TGTGCCAGCAGCCAAGCACAGGCAGCTAACTATGGCTACACCTTC
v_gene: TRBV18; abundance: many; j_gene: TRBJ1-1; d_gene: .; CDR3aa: CASSPRQFNTEAFF; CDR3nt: TGTGCCAGCTCACCGCGACAATTTAACACTGAAGCTTTCTTT
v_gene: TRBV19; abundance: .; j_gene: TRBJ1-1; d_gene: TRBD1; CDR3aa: CASSIDRTGRAFF; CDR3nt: TGTGCCAGTAGTATAGATCGGACAGGGCGGGCTTTCTTT
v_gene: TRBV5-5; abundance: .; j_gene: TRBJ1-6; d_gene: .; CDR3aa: CASSASYSPLHF; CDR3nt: TGTGCCAGCAGCGCGTCCTATTCACCCCTCCACTTT
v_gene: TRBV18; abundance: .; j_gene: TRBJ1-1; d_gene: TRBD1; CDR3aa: CASSTGQGSTEAFF; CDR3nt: TGTGCCAGCTCAACCGGACAGGGGAGCACTGAAGCTTTCTTT
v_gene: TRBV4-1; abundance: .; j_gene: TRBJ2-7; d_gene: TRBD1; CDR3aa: CASSLRDRGPYEQYF; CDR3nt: TGCGCCAGCAGCTTACGGGACAGGGGGCCCTACGAGCAGTACTTC
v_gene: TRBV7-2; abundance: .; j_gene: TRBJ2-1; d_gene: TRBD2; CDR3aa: CASSPSGGSYNEQFF; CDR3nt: TGTGCCAGCAGCCCTAGCGGGGGCTCCTACAATGAGCAGTTCTTC
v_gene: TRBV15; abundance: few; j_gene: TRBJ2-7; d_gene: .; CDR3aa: CATSRDTGPAYEQYF; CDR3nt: TGTGCCACCAGCAGAGATACAGGCCCAGCCTACGAGCAGTACTTC
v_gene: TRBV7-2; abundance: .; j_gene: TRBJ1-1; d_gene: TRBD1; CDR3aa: CASSLGEGTGRGNTEAFF; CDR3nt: TGTGCCAGCAGCTTAGGAGAGGGGACAGGTCGAGGGAACACTGAAGCTTTCTTT
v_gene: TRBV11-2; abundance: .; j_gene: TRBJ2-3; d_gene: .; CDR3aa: CASSSLMEGESTDTQYF; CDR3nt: TGTGCCAGCAGCTCCTTGATGGAGGGAGAGAGCACAGATACGCAGTATTTT